This TCR beta chain originates from a study of beta chain features in type 1 diabetes. Trimming took off 2 bases at V and 4 bases at J, with 12 bases between the two ends. This CDR3 is 14 amino acids long. The germline V gene has CDR1 MNHNY and CDR2 SVGAGI (reference sequence). This clone has a handful of counts. Its cognate antigen is unknown. Study-level results: Moderate yet significant TCRB CDR3 shortening was seen in Type 1 diabetes patients in all four CD4+ subsets.

What was sequenced were expressed TCRB transcripts, since all of the isolated RNA had been reverse transcribed. Clones were read by immunoSEQ multiplex PCR, and TCRdb kept only the in-frame ones, dropping some. The repertoire holds 310,000 or so clones, with 15% as singletons. Sequenced material: naive CD4+ T cells from blood. This clonotype originated in a man aged 18 to 29 with type 1 diabetes. The gene calls are TRBV6-6 and TRBJ2-7; a weak D match, TRBD2 (6 bases). The CDR3: CASSYRGNAYEQYF. In DNA form, the CDR3 reads TGTGCCAGCAGTTACCGCGGGAACGCGTACGAGCAGTACTTC.